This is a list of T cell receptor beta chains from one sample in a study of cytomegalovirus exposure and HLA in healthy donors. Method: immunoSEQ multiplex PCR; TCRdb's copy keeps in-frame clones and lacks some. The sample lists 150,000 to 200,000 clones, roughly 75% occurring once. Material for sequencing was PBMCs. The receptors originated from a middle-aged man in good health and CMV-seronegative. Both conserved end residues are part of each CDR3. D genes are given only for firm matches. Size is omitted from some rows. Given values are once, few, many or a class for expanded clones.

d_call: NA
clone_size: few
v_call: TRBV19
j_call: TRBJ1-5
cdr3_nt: TGTGCCAGTAGTGAGGGCGGGAGCAATCAGCCCCAGCATTTT
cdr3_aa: CASSEGGSNQPQHF

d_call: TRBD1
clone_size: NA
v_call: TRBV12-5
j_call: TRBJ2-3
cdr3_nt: TGTGCTAGTGGTTTGGGTAGACAGGGGGCGAGGAGCACAGATACGCAGTATTTT
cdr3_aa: CASGLGRQGARSTDTQYF

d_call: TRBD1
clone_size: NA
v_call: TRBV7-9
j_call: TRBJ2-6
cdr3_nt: TGTGCCAGCAGCTCTTCACTCGGACAGGCTAGTTCTGGGGCCAACGTCCTGACTTTC
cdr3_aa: CASSSSLGQASSGANVLTF

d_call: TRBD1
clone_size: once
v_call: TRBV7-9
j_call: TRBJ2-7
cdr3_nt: TGTGCCAGCAGCCCCAGGGACAGGGGTTACGAGCAGTACTTC
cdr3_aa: CASSPRDRGYEQYF

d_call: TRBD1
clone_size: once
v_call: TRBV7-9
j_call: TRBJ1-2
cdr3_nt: TGTGCCAGCAGCTTAAACAGGGGAGCTAACTATGGCTACACCTTC
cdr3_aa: CASSLNRGANYGYTF

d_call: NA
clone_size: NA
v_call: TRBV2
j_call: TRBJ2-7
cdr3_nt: TGTGCCAGCAGTGAAAGAGACTACGAGCAGTACTTC
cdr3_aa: CASSERDYEQYF

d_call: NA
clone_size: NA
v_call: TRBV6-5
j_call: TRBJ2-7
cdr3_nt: TGTGCCAGCAGCCGGACAGGCCGGGGAGGCGAGCAGTACTTC
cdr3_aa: CASSRTGRGGEQYF

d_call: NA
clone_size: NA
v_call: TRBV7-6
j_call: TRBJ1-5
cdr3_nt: TGTGCCAGCAGCCCCCTCGGGGGGGGCAATCAGCCCCAGCATTTT
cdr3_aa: CASSPLGGGNQPQHF

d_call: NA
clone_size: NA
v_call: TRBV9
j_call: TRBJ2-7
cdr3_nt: TGTGCCAGCAGCCCTCTGCGGGCCTCGGACGAGCAGTACTTC
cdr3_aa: CASSPLRASDEQYF

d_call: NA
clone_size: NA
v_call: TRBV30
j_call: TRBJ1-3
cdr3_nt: TGTGCCTGGAGTCCACTGCTCTCTGGAAACACCATATATTTT
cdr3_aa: CAWSPLLSGNTIYF

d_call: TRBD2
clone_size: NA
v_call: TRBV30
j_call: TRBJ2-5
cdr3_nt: TGTGCCTGGAGTGTTGGCGGGGGGGAGACCCAGTACTTC
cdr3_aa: CAWSVGGGETQYF